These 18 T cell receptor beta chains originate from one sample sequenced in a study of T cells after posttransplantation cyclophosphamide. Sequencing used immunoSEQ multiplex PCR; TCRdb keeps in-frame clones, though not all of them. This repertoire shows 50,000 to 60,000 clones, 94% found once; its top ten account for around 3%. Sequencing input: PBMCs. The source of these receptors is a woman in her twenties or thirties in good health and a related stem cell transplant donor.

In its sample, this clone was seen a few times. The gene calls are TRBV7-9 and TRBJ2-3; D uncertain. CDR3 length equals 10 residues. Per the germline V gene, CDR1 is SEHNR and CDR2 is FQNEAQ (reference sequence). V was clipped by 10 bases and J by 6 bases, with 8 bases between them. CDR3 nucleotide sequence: TGTGCCACCGGTGGTGATACGCAGTATTTT. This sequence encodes CATGGDTQYF.

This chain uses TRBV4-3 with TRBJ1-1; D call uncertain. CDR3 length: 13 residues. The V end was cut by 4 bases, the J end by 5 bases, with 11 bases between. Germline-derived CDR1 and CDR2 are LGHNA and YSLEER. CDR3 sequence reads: CASSPFVGTEAFF. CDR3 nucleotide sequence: TGCGCCAGCAGCCCCTTTGTCGGGACTGAAGCTTTCTTT.

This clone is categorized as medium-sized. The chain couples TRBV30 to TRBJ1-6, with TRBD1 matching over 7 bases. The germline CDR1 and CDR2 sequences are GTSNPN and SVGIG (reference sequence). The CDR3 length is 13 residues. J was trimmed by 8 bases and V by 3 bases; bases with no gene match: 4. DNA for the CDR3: TGTGCCTGGAGCCCCGGGACAGATTCACCCCTCCACTTT. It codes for CAWSPGTDSPLHF.

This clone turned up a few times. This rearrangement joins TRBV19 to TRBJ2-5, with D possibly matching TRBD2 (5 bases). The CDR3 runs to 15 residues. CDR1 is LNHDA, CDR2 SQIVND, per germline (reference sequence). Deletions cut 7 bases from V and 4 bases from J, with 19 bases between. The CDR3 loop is CASTDNRGPRETQYF. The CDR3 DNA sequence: TGTGCCAGTACCGATAATCGGGGTCCCCGAGAGACCCAGTACTTC.

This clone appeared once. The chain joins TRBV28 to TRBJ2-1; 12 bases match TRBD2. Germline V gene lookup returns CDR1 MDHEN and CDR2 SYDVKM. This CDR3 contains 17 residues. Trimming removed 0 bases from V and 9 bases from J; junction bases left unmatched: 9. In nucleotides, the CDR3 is TGTGCCAGCAGTTTATGGAGTCTAGCGGGGGGGCCTGGTGAGCAGTTCTTC. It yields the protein CASSLWSLAGGPGEQFF.

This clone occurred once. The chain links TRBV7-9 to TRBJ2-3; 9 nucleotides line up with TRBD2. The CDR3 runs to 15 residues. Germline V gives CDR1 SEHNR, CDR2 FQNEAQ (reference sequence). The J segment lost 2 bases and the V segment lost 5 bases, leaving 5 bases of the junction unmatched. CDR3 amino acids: CASSARGGDTDTQYF. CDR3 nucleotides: TGTGCCAGCAGCGCGCGGGGGGGAGACACAGATACGCAGTATTTT.

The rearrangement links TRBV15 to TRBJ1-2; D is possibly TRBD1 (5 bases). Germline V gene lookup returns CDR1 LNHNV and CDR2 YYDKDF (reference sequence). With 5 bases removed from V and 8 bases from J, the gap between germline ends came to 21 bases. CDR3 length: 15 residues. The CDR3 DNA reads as TGTGCCACCAGCCGGCAGGGAAGAAGTCTGGAGGGCTACACCTTC. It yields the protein CATSRQGRSLEGYTF.

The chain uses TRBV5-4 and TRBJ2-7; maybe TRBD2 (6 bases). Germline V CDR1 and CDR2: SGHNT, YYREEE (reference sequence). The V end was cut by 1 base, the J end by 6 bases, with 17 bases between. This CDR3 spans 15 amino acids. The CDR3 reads CASSLSRGGIGEQYF. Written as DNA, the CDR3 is TGTGCCAGCAGCTTGTCAAGGGGAGGAATTGGCGAGCAGTACTTC.

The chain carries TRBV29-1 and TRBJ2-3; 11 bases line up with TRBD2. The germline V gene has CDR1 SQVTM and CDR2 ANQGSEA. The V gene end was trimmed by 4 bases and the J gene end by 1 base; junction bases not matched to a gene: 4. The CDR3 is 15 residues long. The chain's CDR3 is CSVVLAGGRTDTQYF. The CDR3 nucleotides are TGCAGCGTTGTCCTAGCGGGGGGCCGCACAGATACGCAGTATTTT.

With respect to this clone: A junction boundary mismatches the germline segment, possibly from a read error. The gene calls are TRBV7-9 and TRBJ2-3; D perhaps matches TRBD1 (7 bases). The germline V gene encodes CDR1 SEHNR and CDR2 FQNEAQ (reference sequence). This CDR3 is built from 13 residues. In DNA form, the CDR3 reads TGTGCCAGCAGCACACCGGGGGTCAGGGGGAAAGGTTTT. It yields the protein CASSTPGVRGKGF.

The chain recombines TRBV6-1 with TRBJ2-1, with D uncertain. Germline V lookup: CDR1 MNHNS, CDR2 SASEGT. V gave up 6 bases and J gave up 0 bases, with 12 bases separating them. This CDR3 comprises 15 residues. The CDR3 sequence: CASRLTETSYNEQFF. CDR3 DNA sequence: TGTGCCAGCAGACTAACCGAAACCTCCTACAATGAGCAGTTCTTC.

This CDR3 reads CASSLGPSGGRRETQYF. In DNA form, the CDR3 reads TGCGCCAGCAGCTTGGGGCCTAGCGGGGGCCGCCGGGAGACCCAGTACTTC. The V call is TRBV5-1, the J call TRBJ2-5; TRBD2 aligns across 10 bases. The CDR3 length is 17 residues. The germline V gene encodes CDR1 SGHRS and CDR2 YFSETQ. V was pared by 0 bases and J by 5 bases, with 10 bases of the junction left unmatched.

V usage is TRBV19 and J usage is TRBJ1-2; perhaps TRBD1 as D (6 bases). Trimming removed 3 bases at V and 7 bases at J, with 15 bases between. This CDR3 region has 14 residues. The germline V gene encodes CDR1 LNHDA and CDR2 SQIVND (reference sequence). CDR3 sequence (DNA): TGTGCCAGTAGTATGAAGGCGGGGGCTGGTGGCTACACCTTC. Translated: CASSMKAGAGGYTF.

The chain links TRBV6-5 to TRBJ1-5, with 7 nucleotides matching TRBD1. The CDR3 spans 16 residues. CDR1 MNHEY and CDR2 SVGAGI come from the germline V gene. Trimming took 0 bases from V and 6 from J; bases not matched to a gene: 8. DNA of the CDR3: TGTGCCAGCAGTTACTCGTCCAGGGGGAATAGTCAGCCCCAGCATTTT. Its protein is CASSYSSRGNSQPQHF.

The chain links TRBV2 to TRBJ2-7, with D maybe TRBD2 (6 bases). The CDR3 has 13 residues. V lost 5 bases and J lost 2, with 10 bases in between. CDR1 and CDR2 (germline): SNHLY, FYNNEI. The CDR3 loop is CASSMEGPYEQYF. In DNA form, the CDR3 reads TGTGCCAGCAGTATGGAGGGTCCCTACGAGCAGTACTTC.

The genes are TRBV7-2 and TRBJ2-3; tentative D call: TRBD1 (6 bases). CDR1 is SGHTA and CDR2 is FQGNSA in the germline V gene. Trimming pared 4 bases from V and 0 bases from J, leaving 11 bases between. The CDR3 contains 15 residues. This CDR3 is CASSSGTKSTDTQYF. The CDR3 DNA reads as TGTGCCAGCAGCTCCGGGACAAAGAGCACAGATACGCAGTATTTT.

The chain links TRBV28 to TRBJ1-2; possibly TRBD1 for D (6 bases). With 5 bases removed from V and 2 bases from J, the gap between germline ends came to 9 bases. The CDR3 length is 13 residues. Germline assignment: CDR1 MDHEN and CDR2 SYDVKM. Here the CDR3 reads CASSPDRNYGYTF. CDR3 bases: TGTGCCAGCAGTCCCGACAGGAACTATGGCTACACCTTC.

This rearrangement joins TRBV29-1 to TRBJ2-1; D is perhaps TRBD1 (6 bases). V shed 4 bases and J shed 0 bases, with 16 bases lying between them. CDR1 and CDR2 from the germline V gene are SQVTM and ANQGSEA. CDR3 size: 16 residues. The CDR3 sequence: CSVGGTSTISYNEQFF. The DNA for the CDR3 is TGCAGCGTTGGAGGGACAAGTACAATCTCCTACAATGAGCAGTTCTTC.